The 10 T cell receptor beta chains given below trace back to one sample, sequenced in a study of CXCR3-negative and CXCR3-positive naive CD8 T cells. The libraries of TRB cDNA were constructed through 5' RACE using UMI labels. Using the 5' RACE reads, TCRdb records one entry per CDR3 protein without DNA. Its clone listing holds approximately 47,000 distinct CDR3 sequences. The sample comprised naive CXCR3- CD8+ T cells from blood. As to subset: CD45RO-CCR7+CD27+CD95- naive CD8+ T cells lacking CXCR3 (TNR3-). All receptors derive from a human donor in good health. Some clones in this sample may be carry-over from other donors' samples.

This CDR3 reads CATSRDRAPNEQYF. The V gene is TRBV15, the J gene TRBJ2-7; as DNA is missing, the TRBD2 call by TCRdb cannot be tested. The CDR3 has 14 residues. The germline gives CDR1 LNHNV, CDR2 YYDKDF (reference sequence).

The chain employs TRBV5-1 and TRBJ2-7; there is no DNA to check the TCRdb D call of TRBD1. The CDR3 has 15 residues. CDR1 and CDR2 from the germline V gene are SGHRS and YFSETQ. The CDR3 sequence is CASSLAGTDLYEQYF.

The CDR3 loop is CASSPSGWGAGPYEQYF. The chain uses TRBV28 and TRBJ2-7; TCRdb reports TRBD1, a call that lacks DNA to check it against. Germline V gives CDR1 MDHEN, CDR2 SYDVKM. This CDR3 contains 17 residues.

The chain links TRBV5-1 to TRBJ2-5; the TCRdb D gene call, TRBD1, has no DNA to confirm it. Germline V lookup: CDR1 SGHRS, CDR2 YFSETQ. This CDR3 is built from 15 residues. The CDR3 loop is CASSLGDIGQETQYF. Drawing the rest from reference TRBV5-1 and TRBJ2-5, the complete variable domain is KAGVTQTPRYLIKTRGQQVTLSCSPISGHRSVSWYQQTPGQGLQFLFEYFSETQRNKGNFPGRFSGRQFSNSRSEMNVSTLELGDSALYLCASSLGDIGQETQYFGPGTRLLVL.

This chain links TRBV6-5 with TRBJ1-5; TCRdb reports TRBD1, a call that lacks DNA to check it against. The CDR3 is 15 residues long. CDR1 is MNHEY and CDR2 is SVGAGI in the germline V gene. The CDR3 is CASSYPDRRNQPQHF.

This clonotype is called medium-sized based on its frequency. This chain joins TRBV6-5 and TRBJ2-1. The CDR3 has 16 residues. Germline lookup yields CDR1 MNHEY and CDR2 SVGAGI. The CDR3 region is CASSYGETPSYNEQFF.

V usage is TRBV7-9 and J usage is TRBJ1-4; TCRdb picks TRBD1, but there is no DNA to check that call. The CDR3 contains 18 residues. The germline gives CDR1 SEHNR, CDR2 FQNEAQ (reference sequence). The CDR3 protein is CASSDPLQGTGANEKLFF. Combining the CDR3 with reference TRBV7-9 and TRBJ1-4 gives the whole variable domain DTGVSQNPRHKITKRGQNVTFRCDPISEHNRLYWYRQTLGQGPEFLTYFQNEAQLEKSRLLSDRFSAERPKGSFSTLEIQRTEQGDSAMYLCASSDPLQGTGANEKLFFGSGTQLSVL.

The rearrangement uses TRBV11-3 and TRBJ2-1; TCRdb's D gene call, TRBD2, goes unchecked for lack of DNA. Germline CDR1 is SGHNT and CDR2 is YENEEA. The CDR3 sequence is 15 residues long. The CDR3 here is CASSVTSGVYNEQFF.

The chain uses TRBV12-3 or TRBV12-4 and TRBJ2-1; with no DNA, the TCRdb D assignment of TRBD2 cannot be verified. The length of the CDR3 is 14 residues. The CDR3 sequence is CASSAGGLYNEQFF.

The V gene is TRBV6-2 or TRBV6-3, the J gene TRBJ2-7; no DNA is available, so the TRBD1 call from TCRdb remains unchecked. The germline gives CDR1 MNHEY, CDR2 SVGEGT. The CDR3 is made up of 15 amino acids. CDR3 protein: CASSYEAGDPYEQYF.